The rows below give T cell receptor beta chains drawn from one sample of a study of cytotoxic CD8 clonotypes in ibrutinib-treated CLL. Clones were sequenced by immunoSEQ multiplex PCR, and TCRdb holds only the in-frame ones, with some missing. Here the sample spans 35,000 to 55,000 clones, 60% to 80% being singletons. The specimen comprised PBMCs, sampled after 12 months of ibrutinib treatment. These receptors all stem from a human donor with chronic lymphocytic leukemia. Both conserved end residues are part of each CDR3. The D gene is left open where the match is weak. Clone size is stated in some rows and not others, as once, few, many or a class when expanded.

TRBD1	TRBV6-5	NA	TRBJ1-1	CASRLRTGWDTEAFF	TGTGCCAGCAGACTCCGGACAGGGTGGGACACTGAAGCTTTCTTT
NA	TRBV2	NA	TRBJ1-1	CASSFGGLVNTEAFF	TGTGCCAGCAGTTTTGGGGGGCTGGTGAACACTGAAGCTTTCTTT
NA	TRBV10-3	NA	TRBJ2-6	CAISVGWGIAATGANVLTF	TGTGCCATCAGTGTAGGTTGGGGGATAGCAGCAACAGGGGCCAACGTCCTGACTTTC
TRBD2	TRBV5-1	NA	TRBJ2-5	CASSPLNGGGRRETQYF	TGCGCCAGCAGCCCGCTTAACGGGGGGGGGCGAAGAGAGACCCAGTACTTC
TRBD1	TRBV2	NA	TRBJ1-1	CAIQGAGAGHTEAFF	TGTGCCATACAGGGGGCGGGAGCGGGCCACACTGAAGCTTTCTTT
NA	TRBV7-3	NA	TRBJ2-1	CASSTDRYNEQFF	TGTGCCAGCTCCACGGATAGATACAATGAGCAGTTCTTC
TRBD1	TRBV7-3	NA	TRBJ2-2	CASSVQGADTGELFF	TGTGCCAGCAGCGTACAGGGGGCGGACACCGGGGAGCTGTTTTTT
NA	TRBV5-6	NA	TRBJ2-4	CASSLGMSGKNIQYF	TGTGCCAGCAGCTTGGGTATGAGTGGCAAAAACATTCAGTACTTC
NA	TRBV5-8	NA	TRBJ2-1	CASSLIGRKTNNEQFF	TGTGCCAGCAGCTTGATCGGCAGGAAAACTAACAATGAGCAGTTCTTC
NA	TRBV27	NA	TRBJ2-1	CASRSRGVNEQFF	TGTGCCAGCCGAAGCAGGGGGGTAAATGAGCAGTTCTTC
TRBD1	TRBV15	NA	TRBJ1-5	CATSRTGEANQPQHF	TGTGCCACCAGCAGGACAGGGGAGGCGAATCAGCCCCAGCATTTT
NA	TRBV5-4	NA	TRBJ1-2	CASSLALAGLNYGYTF	TGTGCCAGCAGCTTGGCCCTGGCAGGGCTTAACTATGGCTACACCTTC
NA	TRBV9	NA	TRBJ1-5	CASSVGPGGQPQHF	TGTGCCAGCAGCGTAGGGCCCGGGGGTCAGCCCCAGCATTTT
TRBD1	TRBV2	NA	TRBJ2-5	CASSDEGQGFETQYF	TGTGCCAGCAGTGATGAGGGACAGGGGTTTGAGACCCAGTACTTC
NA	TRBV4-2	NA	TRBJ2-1	CASSQNRREQFF	TGTGCCAGCAGCCAAAACAGGCGTGAGCAGTTCTTC
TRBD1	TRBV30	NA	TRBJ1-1	CAWSADRVNTEAFF	TGTGCCTGGAGCGCGGACAGGGTGAACACTGAAGCTTTCTTT
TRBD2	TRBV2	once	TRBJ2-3	CASSETGGPRDTQYF	TGTGCCAGCAGTGAGACGGGGGGGCCGCGAGATACGCAGTATTTT
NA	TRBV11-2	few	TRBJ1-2	CASSEVRSNLGYTF	TGTGCCAGCAGTGAAGTAAGATCGAACCTAGGCTACACCTTC
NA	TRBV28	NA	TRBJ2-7	CASLRGAAIYEQYF	TGTGCCAGCCTCAGGGGGGCCGCTATCTACGAGCAGTACTTC
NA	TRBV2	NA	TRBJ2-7	CASTPSTEQYF	TGTGCCAGCACCCCTTCAACTGAGCAGTACTTC
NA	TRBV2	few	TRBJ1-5	CASSDSSSNQPQHF	TGTGCCAGCAGTGATAGTAGCAGCAATCAGCCCCAGCATTTT
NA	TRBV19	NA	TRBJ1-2	CASLGRSYGYTF	TGTGCCAGTCTAGGAAGAAGCTATGGCTACACCTTC
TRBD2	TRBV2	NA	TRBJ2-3	CASNQRGGRYTDTQYF	TGTGCCAGCAACCAGCGGGGGGGACGATACACAGATACGCAGTATTTT
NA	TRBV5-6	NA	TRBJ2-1	CASSLDSREQFF	TGTGCCAGCAGCCTAGATAGCAGGGAGCAGTTCTTC
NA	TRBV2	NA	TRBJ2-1	CASNVQGGLNEQFF	TGTGCCAGCAACGTACAGGGAGGGCTCAATGAGCAGTTCTTC
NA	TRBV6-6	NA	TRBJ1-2	CASSGKNVDLIYGYTF	TGTGCCAGCAGTGGAAAGAACGTGGACCTGATCTATGGCTACACCTTC
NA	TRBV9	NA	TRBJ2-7	CASSVSTGAAGEQYF	TGTGCCAGCAGCGTATCAACGGGGGCCGCGGGGGAGCAGTACTTC
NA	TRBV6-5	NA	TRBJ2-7	CASSYLGKGSDEQYF	TGTGCCAGCAGTTACCTAGGGAAAGGATCCGACGAGCAGTACTTC
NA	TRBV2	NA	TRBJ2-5	CASIPIGRETQYF	TGTGCCAGCATACCCATAGGTCGAGAGACCCAGTACTTC
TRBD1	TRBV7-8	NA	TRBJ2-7	CASSLDGTAPSYEQYF	TGTGCCAGCAGCTTAGACGGGACAGCCCCCTCCTACGAGCAGTACTTC
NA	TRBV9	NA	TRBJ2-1	CASSVDKSYNEQFF	TGTGCCAGCAGCGTTGATAAGTCCTACAATGAGCAGTTCTTC
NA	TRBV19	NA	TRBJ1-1	CASSNQGGYDTEAFF	TGTGCCAGTAGTAATCAGGGTGGGTACGACACTGAAGCTTTCTTT
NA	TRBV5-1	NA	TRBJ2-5	CASSYGRAQETQYF	TGCGCCAGCAGCTATGGACGGGCCCAAGAGACCCAGTACTTC
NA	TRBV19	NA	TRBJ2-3	CASSIDRGTDTQYF	TGTGCCAGTAGTATAGACCGGGGCACAGATACGCAGTATTTT
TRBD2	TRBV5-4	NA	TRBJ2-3	CASSLAGLAGTDTQYF	TGTGCCAGCAGCTTGGCAGGGCTAGCGGGAACAGATACGCAGTATTTT
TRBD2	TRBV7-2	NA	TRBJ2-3	CASSLGFGGGGTDTQYF	TGTGCCAGCAGCTTAGGTTTCGGGGGGGGAGGGACAGATACGCAGTATTTT
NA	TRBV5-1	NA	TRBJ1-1	CASSFGREGNTEAFF	TGCGCCAGCAGCTTTGGGAGGGAGGGGAACACTGAAGCTTTCTTT
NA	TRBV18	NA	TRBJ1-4	CASSPGAVGPNEKLFF	TGTGCCAGCTCACCAGGGGCGGTAGGCCCTAATGAAAAACTGTTTTTT
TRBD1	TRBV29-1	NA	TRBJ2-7	CSAADRVYEQYF	TGCAGCGCAGCAGACAGGGTCTACGAGCAGTACTTC
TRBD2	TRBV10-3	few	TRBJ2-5	CAISPGGVEETQYF	TGTGCCATCAGCCCGGGAGGGGTGGAAGAGACCCAGTACTTC
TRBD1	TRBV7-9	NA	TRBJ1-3	CASSPGQARSGNTIYF	TGTGCCAGCAGCCCCGGACAGGCCAGATCTGGAAACACCATATATTTT
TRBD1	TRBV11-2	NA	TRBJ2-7	CASSTDRGEQYF	TGTGCCAGCAGCACCGACAGGGGCGAGCAGTACTTC
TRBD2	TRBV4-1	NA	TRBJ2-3	CASSQVLSAGGPTDTQYF	TGCGCCAGCAGCCAAGTATTGTCAGCGGGGGGCCCCACAGATACGCAGTATTTT
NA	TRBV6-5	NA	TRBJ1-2	CASSRTGGNNYGYTF	TGTGCCAGCAGCCGAACCGGGGGAAATAACTATGGCTACACCTTC
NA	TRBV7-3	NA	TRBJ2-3	CASSSMDTSGTDTQYF	TGTGCCAGCAGCTCTATGGACACCTCGGGAACAGATACGCAGTATTTT